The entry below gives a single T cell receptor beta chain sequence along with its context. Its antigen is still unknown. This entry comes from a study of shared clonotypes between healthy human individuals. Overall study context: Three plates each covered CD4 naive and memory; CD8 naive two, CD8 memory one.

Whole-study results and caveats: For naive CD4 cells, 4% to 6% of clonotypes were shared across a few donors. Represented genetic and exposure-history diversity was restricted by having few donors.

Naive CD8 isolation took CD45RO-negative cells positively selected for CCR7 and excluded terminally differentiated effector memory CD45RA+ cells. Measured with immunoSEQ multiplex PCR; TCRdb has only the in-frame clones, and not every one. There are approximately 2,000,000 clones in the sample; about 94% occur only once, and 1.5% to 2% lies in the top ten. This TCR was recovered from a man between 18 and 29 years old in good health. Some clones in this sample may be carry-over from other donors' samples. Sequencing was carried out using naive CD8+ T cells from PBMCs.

CDR3 loop: CATSGTRGVVYEQYF. In nucleotides, the CDR3 is TGTGCCACCAGCGGCACCAGGGGGGTTGTTTACGAGCAGTACTTC. The rearrangement joins TRBV15 to TRBJ2-7; D may be TRBD1 (7 bases). The germline V gene has CDR1 LNHNV and CDR2 YYDKDF (reference sequence). There are 15 residues in the CDR3. V was shortened by 5 bases and J by 4 bases, with 18 bases between the two germline ends.